The clone carrying this TCR beta chain was observed many times. TCRdb recomputed calls from the 5' RACE reads with MiXCR, one row per CDR3 protein. The sample has approximately 20,000 distinct CDR3 sequences, 4.5% seen once. The sample belongs to a study of early T cells in non-severe SARS-CoV-2 infection. The CDR3 consists of 13 residues. V gave up 9 bases and J gave up 1 base; unmatched junction bases: 4. CDR1 and CDR2 from the germline V gene are LNHDA and SQIVND (reference sequence). This chain connects TRBV19 to TRBJ1-1; 8 bases are shared with TRBD1. The material sequenced was whole blood. The receptor comes from an adult who was a healthcare worker with PCR-confirmed SARS-CoV-2 infection or an uninfected control (not recorded which). CDR3 in DNA: TGTGCCAGCAGGGACAGGAGGAACACTGAAGCTTTCTTT. This translates into CASRDRRNTEAFF.